The entry below describes one T cell receptor beta chain. Antigen unknown. TCRdb reprocessed the 5' RACE reads and stores each CDR3 protein as one record, lacking DNA. The specimen's table records about 380,000 distinct CDR3 sequences. The data were obtained in a study of T cells expressing NK-cell markers. Study context: From sorted CD3+CD56+NKG2C+, CD3+CD56+NKG2C- and CD3+CD56-NKG2C+ T cells came the TCR beta repertoires. Whole-study findings and limits: These same clonotypes (in several donors) also led the CD3+CD56-NKG2C+ fraction.

This CDR3 spans 15 amino acids. Germline-derived CDR1 and CDR2 are DFQATT and SNEGSKA (reference sequence). The chain has TRBV20-1 and TRBJ1-4. What was sequenced was blood T cells: a sorted CD56 or NKG2C T cell subset, CD4+ or CD8+ T cells, or bulk PBMC T cells (not recorded which). The receptor comes from a man aged 18 to 69 in good health. CDR3 protein: CSASSFGSSNEKLFF.